The clone carrying this T cell receptor (beta chain) occurred many times. The data belong to a study of T cells in Graves' hyperthyroidism and ophthalmopathy. This CDR3 region has 17 residues. Trimming took 1 base from V and 3 from J, leaving 15 bases between them. Amplified TCR beta CDR3 regions derived from RNA transcripts. A set of HTBI primers served as the primers for a first-round RT-PCR of the TCR CDR3. MiXCR, applied by TCRdb to the multiplex PCR reads, yields one record per CDR3 protein. The table includes fewer than 550,000 distinct CDR3 sequences, roughly 25% detected once. The sequencing input was blood. This chain uses TRBV12-3 or TRBV12-4 with TRBJ2-2; D is undetermined. This receptor was identified in a young woman with Graves' ophthalmopathy. The DNA of the CDR3 is TGTGCCAGCAGTTTAGGCGGTTATAACAGCTACACCGGGGAGCTGTTTTTT. It specifies CASSLGGYNSYTGELFF.